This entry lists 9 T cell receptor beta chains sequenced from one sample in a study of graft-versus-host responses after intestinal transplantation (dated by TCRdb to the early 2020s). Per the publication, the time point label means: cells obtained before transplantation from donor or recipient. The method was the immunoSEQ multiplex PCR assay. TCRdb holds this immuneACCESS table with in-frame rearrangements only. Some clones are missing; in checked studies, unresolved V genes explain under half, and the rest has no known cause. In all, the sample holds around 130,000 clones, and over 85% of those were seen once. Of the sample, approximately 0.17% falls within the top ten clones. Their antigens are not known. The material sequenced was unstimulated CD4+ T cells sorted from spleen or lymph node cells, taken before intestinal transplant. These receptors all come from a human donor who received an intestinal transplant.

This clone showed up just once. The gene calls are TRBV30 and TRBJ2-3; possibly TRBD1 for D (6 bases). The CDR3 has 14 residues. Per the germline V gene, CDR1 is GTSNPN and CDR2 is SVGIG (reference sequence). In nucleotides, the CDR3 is TGTGCGTGCTTAAGGGGGAAAGGTCCGGATACGCAGTATTTT. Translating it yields CACLRGKGPDTQYF.

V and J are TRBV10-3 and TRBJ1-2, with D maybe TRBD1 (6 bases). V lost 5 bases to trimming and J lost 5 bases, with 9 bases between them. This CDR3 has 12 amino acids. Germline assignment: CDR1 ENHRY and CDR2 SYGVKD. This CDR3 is CAISPDSYGYTF. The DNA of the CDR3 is TGTGCCATCAGTCCGGACAGTTATGGCTACACCTTC.

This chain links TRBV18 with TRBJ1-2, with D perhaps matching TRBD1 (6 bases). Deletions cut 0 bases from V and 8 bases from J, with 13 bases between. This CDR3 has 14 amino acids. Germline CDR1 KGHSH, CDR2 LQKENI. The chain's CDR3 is CASSPPTPGEGYTF. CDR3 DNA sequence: TGTGCCAGCTCACCACCCACGCCAGGGGAGGGCTACACCTTC.

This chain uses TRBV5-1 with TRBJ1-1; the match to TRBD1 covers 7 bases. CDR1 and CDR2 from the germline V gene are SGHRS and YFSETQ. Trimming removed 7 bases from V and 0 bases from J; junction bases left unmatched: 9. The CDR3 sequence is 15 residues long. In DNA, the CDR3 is TGCGCCAGCGGAGCAGGGGGGAACATGAACACTGAAGCTTTCTTT. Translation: CASGAGGNMNTEAFF. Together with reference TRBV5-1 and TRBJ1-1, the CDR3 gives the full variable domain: KAGVTQTPRYLIKTRGQQVTLSCSPISGHRSVSWYQQTPGQGLQFLFEYFSETQRNKGNFPGRFSGRQFSNSRSEMNVSTLELGDSALYLCASGAGGNMNTEAFFGQGTRLTVV.

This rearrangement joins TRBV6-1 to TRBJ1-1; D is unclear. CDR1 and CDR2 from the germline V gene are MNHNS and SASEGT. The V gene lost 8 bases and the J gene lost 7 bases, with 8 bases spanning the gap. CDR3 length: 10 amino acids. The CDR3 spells CASGKIEAFF. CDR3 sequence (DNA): TGTGCCAGCGGAAAAATTGAAGCTTTCTTT.

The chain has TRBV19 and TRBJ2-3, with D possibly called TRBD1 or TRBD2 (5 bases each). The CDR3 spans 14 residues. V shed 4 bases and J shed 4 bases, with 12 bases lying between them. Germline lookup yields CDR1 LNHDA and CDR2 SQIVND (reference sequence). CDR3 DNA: TGTGCCAGTAGTACACTGCAGGGACCAGATACGCAGTATTTT. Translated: CASSTLQGPDTQYF.

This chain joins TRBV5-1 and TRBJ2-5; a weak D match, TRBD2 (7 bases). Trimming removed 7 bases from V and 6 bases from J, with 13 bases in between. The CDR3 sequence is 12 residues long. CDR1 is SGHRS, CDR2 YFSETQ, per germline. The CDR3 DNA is TGCGCCAGCGGGGGGGCCTTAAAGACCCAGTACTTC. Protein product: CASGGALKTQYF.

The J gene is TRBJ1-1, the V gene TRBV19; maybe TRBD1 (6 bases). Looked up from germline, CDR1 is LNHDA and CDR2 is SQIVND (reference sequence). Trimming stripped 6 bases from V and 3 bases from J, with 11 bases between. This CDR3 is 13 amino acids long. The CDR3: CASRSQGDTEAFF. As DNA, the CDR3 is TGTGCCAGTAGGTCACAGGGAGACACTGAAGCTTTCTTT. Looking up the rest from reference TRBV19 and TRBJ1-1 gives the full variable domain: DGGITQSPKYLFRKEGQNVTLSCEQNLNHDAMYWYRQDPGQGLRLIYYSQIVNDFQKGDIAEGYSVSREKKESFPLTVTSAQKNPTAFYLCASRSQGDTEAFFGQGTRLTVV.

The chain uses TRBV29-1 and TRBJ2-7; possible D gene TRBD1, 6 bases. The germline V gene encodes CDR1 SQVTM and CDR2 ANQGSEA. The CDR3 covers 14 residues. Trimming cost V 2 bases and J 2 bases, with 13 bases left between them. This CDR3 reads CSVEKPDSPYEQYF. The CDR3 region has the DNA TGCAGCGTTGAAAAGCCGGACAGCCCCTACGAGCAGTACTTC.